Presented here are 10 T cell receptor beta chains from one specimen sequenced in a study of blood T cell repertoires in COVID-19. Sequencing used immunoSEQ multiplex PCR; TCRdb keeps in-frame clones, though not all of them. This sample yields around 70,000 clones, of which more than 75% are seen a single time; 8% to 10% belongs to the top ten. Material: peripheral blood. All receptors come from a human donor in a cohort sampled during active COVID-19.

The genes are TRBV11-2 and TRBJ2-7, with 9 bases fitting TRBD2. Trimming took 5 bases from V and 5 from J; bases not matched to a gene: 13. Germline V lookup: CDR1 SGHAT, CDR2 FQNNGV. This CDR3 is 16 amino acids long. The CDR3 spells CASSPNGISGSDEQYF. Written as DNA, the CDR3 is TGTGCCAGCAGCCCTAATGGTATTAGCGGGAGCGACGAGCAGTACTTC.

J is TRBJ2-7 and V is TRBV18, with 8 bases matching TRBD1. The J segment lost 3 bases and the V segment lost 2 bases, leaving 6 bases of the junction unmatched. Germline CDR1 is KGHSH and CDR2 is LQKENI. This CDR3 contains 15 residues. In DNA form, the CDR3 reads TGTGCCAGCTCACCATCAGGGGGCTTATTCTACGAGCAGTACTTC. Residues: CASSPSGGLFYEQYF.

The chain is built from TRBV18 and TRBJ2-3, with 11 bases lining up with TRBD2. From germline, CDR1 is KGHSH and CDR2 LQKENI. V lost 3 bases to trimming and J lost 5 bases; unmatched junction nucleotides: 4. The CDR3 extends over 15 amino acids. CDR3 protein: CASSPTSGIKDTQYF. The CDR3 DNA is TGTGCCAGCTCACCGACTAGCGGGATAAAAGATACGCAGTATTTT. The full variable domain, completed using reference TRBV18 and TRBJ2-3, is NAGVMQNPRHLVRRRGQEARLRCSPMKGHSHVYWYRQLPEEGLKFMVYLQKENIIDESGMPKERFSAEFPKEGPSILRIQQVVRGDSAAYFCASSPTSGIKDTQYFGPGTRLTVL.

This CDR3 is CASSQQASGELFF. The CDR3 bases are TGTGCCAGCAGCCAACAGGCCTCCGGGGAGCTGTTTTTT. This chain links TRBV3-1 (or the pseudogene TRBV3-2) with TRBJ2-2, with D uncertain. The CDR3 loop spans 13 amino acids. Germline V gene data show CDR1 as LGHDT and CDR2 as YNNKEL (reference sequence). V was pared by 2 bases and J by 6 bases, with 7 bases between.

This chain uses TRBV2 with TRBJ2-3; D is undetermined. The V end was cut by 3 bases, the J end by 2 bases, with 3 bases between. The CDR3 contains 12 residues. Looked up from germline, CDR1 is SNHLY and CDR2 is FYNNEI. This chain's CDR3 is CASSDNTDTQYF. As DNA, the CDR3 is TGTGCCAGCAGTGACAACACAGATACGCAGTATTTT.

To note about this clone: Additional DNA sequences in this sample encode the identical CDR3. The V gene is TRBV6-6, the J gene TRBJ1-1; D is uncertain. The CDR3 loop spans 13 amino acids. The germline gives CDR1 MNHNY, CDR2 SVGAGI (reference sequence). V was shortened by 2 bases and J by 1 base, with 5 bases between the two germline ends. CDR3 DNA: TGTGCCAGCAGTTACGGCGGGAACACTGAAGCTTTCTTT. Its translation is CASSYGGNTEAFF.

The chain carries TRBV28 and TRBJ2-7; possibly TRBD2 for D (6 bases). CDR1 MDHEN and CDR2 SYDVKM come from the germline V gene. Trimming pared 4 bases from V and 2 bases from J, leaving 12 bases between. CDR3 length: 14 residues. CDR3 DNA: TGTGCCAGCAGTTATTGGGGGGACGCCTACGAGCAGTACTTC. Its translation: CASSYWGDAYEQYF.

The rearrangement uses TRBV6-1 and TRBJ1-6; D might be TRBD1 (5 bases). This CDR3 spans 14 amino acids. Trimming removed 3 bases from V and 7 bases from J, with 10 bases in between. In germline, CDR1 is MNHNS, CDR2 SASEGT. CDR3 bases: TGTGCCAGCAGTGACAGGGCAGGGAATTCACCCCTCCACTTT. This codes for CASSDRAGNSPLHF.

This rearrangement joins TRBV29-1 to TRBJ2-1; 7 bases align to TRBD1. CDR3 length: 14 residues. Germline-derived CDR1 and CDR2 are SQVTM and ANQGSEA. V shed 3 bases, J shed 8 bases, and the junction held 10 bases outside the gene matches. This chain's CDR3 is CSVEVMGTAHEQFF. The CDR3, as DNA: TGCAGCGTTGAGGTAATGGGGACAGCTCATGAGCAGTTCTTC.

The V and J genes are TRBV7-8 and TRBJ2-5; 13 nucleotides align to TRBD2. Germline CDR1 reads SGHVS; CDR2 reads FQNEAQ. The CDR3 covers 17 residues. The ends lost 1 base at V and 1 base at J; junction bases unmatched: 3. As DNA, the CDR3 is TGTGCCAGCAGCTTAGGACTAGCGGGAGGCTTCCAAGAGACCCAGTACTTC. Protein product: CASSLGLAGGFQETQYF. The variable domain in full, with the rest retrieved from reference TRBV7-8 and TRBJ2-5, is GAGVSQSPRYKVAKRGQDVALRCDPISGHVSLFWYQQALGQGPEFLTYFQNEAQLDKSGLPSDRFFAERPEGSVSTLKIQRTQQEDSAVYLCASSLGLAGGFQETQYFGPGTRLLVL.